The clone carrying this T cell receptor (beta chain) was found once. This sample is part of a study of blood T cell repertoires in COVID-19. Study details: COVID-19 samples collected from the United States, Italy and Spain covered acute and convalescent phases. Sources were T cells, B-cell-depleted T cells, or PBMCs; the material itself was cDNA or gDNA.

Methods used by the authors: Reference gene primer amplification in the assay estimated nucleated cell counts. Sequenced by immunoSEQ multiplex PCR; TCRdb stores in-frame clones only, minus some. Clone size and V and J calls were adopted from that table, with D and trimming inferred from the DNA. The repertoire holds a few hundred thousand clones, with 86% as singletons. Trimming took 2 bases from V and 5 from J, leaving 12 bases between them. Looked up from germline, CDR1 is SGHTA and CDR2 is FQGNSA. CDR3 length equals 14 residues. Sequenced material: peripheral blood. This chain joins TRBV7-2 and TRBJ1-1, with D unclear. The source is a woman aged 30 to 39 with active or convalescent COVID-19. CDR3: CASSLPGRWTEAFF. In nucleotides, the CDR3 is TGTGCCAGCAGCTTACCCGGTAGATGGACTGAAGCTTTCTTT.